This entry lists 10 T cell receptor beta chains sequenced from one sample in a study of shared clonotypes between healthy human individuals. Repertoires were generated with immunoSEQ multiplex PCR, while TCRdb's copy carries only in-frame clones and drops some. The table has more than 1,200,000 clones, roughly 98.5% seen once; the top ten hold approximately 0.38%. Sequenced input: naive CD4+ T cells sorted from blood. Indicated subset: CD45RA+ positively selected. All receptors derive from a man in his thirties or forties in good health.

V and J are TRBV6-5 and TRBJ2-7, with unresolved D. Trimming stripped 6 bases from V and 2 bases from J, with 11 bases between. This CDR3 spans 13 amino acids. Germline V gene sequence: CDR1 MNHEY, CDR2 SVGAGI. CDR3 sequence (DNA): TGTGCCAGCAGGGCCGGACGGACCTACGAGCAGTACTTC. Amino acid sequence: CASRAGRTYEQYF.

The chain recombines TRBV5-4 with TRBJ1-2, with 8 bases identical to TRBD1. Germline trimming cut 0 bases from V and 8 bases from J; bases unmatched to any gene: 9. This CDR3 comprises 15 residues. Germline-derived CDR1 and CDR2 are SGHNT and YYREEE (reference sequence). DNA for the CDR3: TGTGCCAGCAGCTTGGAACAGGGGGGCCCTTGGGGCTACACCTTC. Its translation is CASSLEQGGPWGYTF.

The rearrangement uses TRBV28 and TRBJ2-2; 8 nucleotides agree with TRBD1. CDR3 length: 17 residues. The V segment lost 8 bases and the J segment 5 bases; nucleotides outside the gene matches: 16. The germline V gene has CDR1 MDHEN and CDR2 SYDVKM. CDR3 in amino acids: CASAPLSQGARTGELFF. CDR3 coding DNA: TGTGCCAGCGCCCCTCTTAGCCAGGGGGCGCGTACCGGGGAGCTGTTTTTT.

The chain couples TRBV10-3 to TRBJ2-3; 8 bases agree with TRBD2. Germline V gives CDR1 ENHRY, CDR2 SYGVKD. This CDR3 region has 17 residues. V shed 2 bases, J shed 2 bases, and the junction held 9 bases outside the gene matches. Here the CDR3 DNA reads TGTGCCATCAGTGAGAGCACTACTAGCGGCCTCACAGATACGCAGTATTTT. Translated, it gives CAISESTTSGLTDTQYF.

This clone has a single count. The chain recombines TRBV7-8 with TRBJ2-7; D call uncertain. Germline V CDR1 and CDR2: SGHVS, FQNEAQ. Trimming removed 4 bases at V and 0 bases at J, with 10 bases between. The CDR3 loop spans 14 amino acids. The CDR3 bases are TGTGCCAGCAGCTCCCCCGTGAGCTCCTACGAGCAGTACTTC. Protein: CASSSPVSSYEQYF.

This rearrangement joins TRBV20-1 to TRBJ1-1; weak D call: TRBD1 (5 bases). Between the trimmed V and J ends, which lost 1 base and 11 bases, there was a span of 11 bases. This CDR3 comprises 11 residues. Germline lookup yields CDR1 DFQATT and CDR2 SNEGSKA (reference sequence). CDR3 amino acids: CSARGQGGAFF. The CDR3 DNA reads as TGCAGTGCTAGAGGCCAGGGTGGGGCTTTCTTT.

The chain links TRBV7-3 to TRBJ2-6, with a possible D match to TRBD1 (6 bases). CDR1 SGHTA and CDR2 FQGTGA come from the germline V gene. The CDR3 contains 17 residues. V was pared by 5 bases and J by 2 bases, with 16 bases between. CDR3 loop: CASSTSRGLTGANVLTF. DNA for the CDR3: TGTGCCAGCAGCACGTCCAGGGGTTTAACTGGGGCCAACGTCCTGACTTTC.

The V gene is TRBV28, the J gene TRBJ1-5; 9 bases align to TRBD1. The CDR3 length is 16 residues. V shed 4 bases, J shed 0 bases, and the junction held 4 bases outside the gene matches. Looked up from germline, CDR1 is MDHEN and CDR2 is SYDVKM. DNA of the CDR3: TGTGCCAGCAGTTCGGGACAGGGCTATAGCAATCAGCCCCAGCATTTT. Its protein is CASSSGQGYSNQPQHF.

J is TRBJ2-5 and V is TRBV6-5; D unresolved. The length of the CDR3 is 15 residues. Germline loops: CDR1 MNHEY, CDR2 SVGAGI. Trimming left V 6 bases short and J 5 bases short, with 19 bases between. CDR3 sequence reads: CASSRRPVITETQYF. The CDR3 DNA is TGTGCCAGCAGCAGAAGGCCTGTTATCACGGAGACCCAGTACTTC.

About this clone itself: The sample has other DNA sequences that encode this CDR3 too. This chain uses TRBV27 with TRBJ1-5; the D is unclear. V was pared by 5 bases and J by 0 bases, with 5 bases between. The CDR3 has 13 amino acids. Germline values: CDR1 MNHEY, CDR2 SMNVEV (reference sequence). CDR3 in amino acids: CASSRLSNQPQHF. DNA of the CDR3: TGTGCCAGCAGTCGCCTTAGCAATCAGCCCCAGCATTTT.